This T cell receptor beta chain is drawn from a study of blood T cells in healthy people across ages (dated by TCRdb to between 2014 and 2017). Describing the broader study: In model experiments, template switching captured roughly one uniquely barcoded TCR beta cDNA molecule for every two T cells. Using deep sequencing normalized with unique cDNA molecular identifiers, the study measured how TCR beta repertoire diversity changes with age. Four age groups were formed from the donors: young (average 16 years), middle-aged (approximately 42), aged (approximately 60) and long-lived (82). To avoid experimental bias, donors of different ages were randomly spread across the sequencing lanes. The study analyzed two additional independent replicas of 1 million unique cDNA reads from the same blood draw for two donors, one aged 18 to 30 and one aged 80 or older.

From the cysteine up to the phenylalanine, the CDR3 has a length of 13 residues. Of all the DNA, just the CDR3 is kept, 39 bases in frame from base 1. The germline V gene supplies CDR1 KGHDR and CDR2 SFDVKD. V lost 5 bases and J lost 2 bases; the stretch between them is 6 bases long. The roughly 39 donors, aged 6 to 90 years, were systemically healthy Caucasian individuals from Russia. About 10 milliliters of peripheral blood were drawn from each donor into EDTA-treated Vacutainer tubes. Ficoll-Paque density-gradient centrifugation was used to isolate PBMCs, with at least 7 million obtained per sample. Total RNA was extracted from PBMCs with Trizol reagent, with at least 6 micrograms obtained per sample. For every donor, an aliquot of PBMCs went through flow cytometry to measure the percentages of naive CD45RAhigh/CD27high T cells. Points on this clonotype: The antigen it recognizes is unknown. No base qualities exist here, and no much larger clone lies one base off it.

Broader findings and caveats from the paper: Estimates of total diversity based on one million sequenced T cells were regarded as lower bounds and as underestimates. The percentage of naive T cells measured by flow cytometry correlated strongly with observed TCR beta diversity. As age increased, observed TCR beta diversity per million T cells dropped in a roughly linear way, and a significant reduction was already evident by age about 40. Conclusive comparison of naive and antigen-experienced compartments was prevented by the profiling of bulk unsorted PBMCs. Donor CMV infection status was unknown, potentially confounding age-related changes in expanded clonotypes. Compared with the aged group, the long-lived group had more naive CD4+ T cells, fewer expanded clones and increased TCR diversity, suggesting age selection.

The method was 5' RACE. Sequencing was carried out with an Illumina HiSeq 2500. A second PCR of about 6 to 12 cycles was run with a J-beta primer mix and a sample-barcoded 5' primer. Each TCR beta cDNA molecule received a unique molecular identifier from a template-switch 5' adaptor carrying 12 random nucleotides. At least 2.5 million CDR3-containing paired-end reads were obtained from each sample. First-strand cDNA synthesis was performed from all RNA using the Mint cDNA synthesis kit, with priming by a TRBC-specific oligonucleotide. All cDNA was treated with uracil-DNA glycosylase and then went through a first 18-cycle PCR with the universal primers M1SS and BC2_uni_R. As for how the authors treated the data: Each sample was normalized by randomly selecting 1 million high-quality reads, each carrying a distinct molecular identifier. Reads sharing molecular identifiers were discarded rather than binned into consensus sequences. MiTCR, set to a Q25 quality threshold and the strictest error-elimination algorithm, was used for CDR3 identification, clonotype clustering and error correction. A nonparametric unseen species model using Euler transformation provided a lower-bound estimate of total TCR beta diversity. TCRdb applied fastp at Q25 and MiXCR to the public reads, then kept only in-frame beta chains. Each CDR3 protein gets just one entry, which takes the most common genes and DNA from the rows behind it. The V and J calls come from TCRdb's annotation, not from the publication. Present in this sample are about 640,000 distinct CDR3 sequences, around 41% of which were seen just once. Jointly, the top ten make up 25% to 35% of the sample.

The V and J segments used are TRBV24-1 and TRBJ2-1; TRBD2 is possibly the D segment (6 matching bases). Sequenced: blood. This clonotype originated in a man at least 80 years old in good health. The CDR3 amino acid sequence is: CATSGGAYNEQFF. The sequenced DNA is TGTGCCACCAGTGGCGGGGCCTACAATGAGCAGTTCTTC.